The 24 T cell receptor beta chains below were found in one sample sequenced in a study of CD8+ T cells in alopecia areata. The treatment: oral pan-JAK inhibitor, 5-10 mg twice daily. After isolation, RNA underwent reverse transcription to generate cDNA as the sequencing template. Clones were sequenced by immunoSEQ multiplex PCR, and TCRdb holds only the in-frame ones, with some missing. This sample yields 150,000 to 200,000 clones, of which 58% are seen a single time; under 20% belongs to the top ten. The specimen was CD4+ T cells sorted from blood, collected at roughly week 58, from a patient treated with tofacitinib. These receptors were obtained from a human donor with alopecia areata.

This clone showed up just once. J is TRBJ1-6 and V is TRBV7-6; 7 bases are a match to TRBD1. CDR3 length equals 14 residues. J gave up 5 bases and V 4 bases, and 2 bases lay outside the gene matches. CDR1 is SGHVS and CDR2 is FNYEAQ in the germline V gene. CDR3 coding DNA: TGTGCCAGCAGCTACAGGGGCAATAATTCACCCCTCCACTTT. Translating gives CASSYRGNNSPLHF.

This clone was seen a handful of times. The chain uses TRBV14 and TRBJ2-5; TRBD1 might be the D (5 bases). CDR3 size: 16 residues. V lost 4 bases and J lost 2, with 17 bases in between. CDR1 and CDR2 (germline): SGHDN, FVKESK. The CDR3 spells CASSPFRAGSQETQYF. As DNA, the CDR3 is TGTGCCAGCAGCCCGTTCCGGGCAGGGTCACAAGAGACCCAGTACTTC.

Of note for this clone: Other DNA sequences in the sample encode the same CDR3. The chain's CDR3 is CASSQGENTEAFF. The DNA for the CDR3 is TGTGCCAGCAGTCAGGGGGAGAACACTGAAGCTTTCTTT. The genes are TRBV2 and TRBJ1-1; 7 positions agree with TRBD1. Trimming took 5 bases from V and 1 from J; bases not matched to a gene: 1. Per germline, CDR1 SNHLY and CDR2 FYNNEI. The CDR3 has 13 amino acids.

This sequence joins TRBV18 and TRBJ2-7; 10 bases agree with TRBD1. Germline V lookup: CDR1 KGHSH, CDR2 LQKENI. CDR3 length: 14 residues. V lost 3 bases and J lost 3; bases outside the gene matches: 2. The CDR3 is CASSPRTGGYEQYF. CDR3 bases: TGTGCCAGCTCACCCCGGACAGGGGGCTACGAGCAGTACTTC. The whole variable domain, filled in from reference TRBV18 and TRBJ2-7, reads NAGVMQNPRHLVRRRGQEARLRCSPMKGHSHVYWYRQLPEEGLKFMVYLQKENIIDESGMPKERFSAEFPKEGPSILRIQQVVRGDSAAYFCASSPRTGGYEQYFGPGTRLTVT.

This chain joins TRBV30 and TRBJ2-5; D is perhaps TRBD1 or TRBD2 (6 bases each). CDR3 length equals 15 residues. Germline-derived CDR1 and CDR2 are GTSNPN and SVGIG (reference sequence). Trimming cost V 0 bases and J 4 bases, with 15 bases left between them. This CDR3 reads CAWSVVTGRGETQYF. CDR3 DNA sequence: TGTGCCTGGAGTGTCGTAACAGGGCGGGGAGAGACCCAGTACTTC.

The V and J genes are TRBV4-1 and TRBJ2-4, with no clear D. Trimming pared 8 bases from V and 0 bases from J, leaving 8 bases between. This CDR3 has 13 residues. Germline-derived CDR1 and CDR2 are MGHRA and YSYEKL. The CDR3 sequence is CASSSVAKNIQYF. The CDR3 DNA reads TGCGCCAGCTCGAGTGTAGCCAAAAACATTCAGTACTTC.

This clone was recorded only once. This chain connects TRBV30 to TRBJ1-6; no clear D gene. The CDR3 length is 15 residues. Trimming removed 3 bases at V and 7 bases at J, with 16 bases between. Germline CDR1 and CDR2: GTSNPN and SVGIG (reference sequence). This CDR3 reads CAWRTTLGGNSPLHF. Written as DNA, the CDR3 is TGTGCCTGGAGGACAACCCTGGGTGGGAATTCACCCCTCCACTTT.

In this sample, this clone turned up a few times. This chain links TRBV15 with TRBJ1-6; 9 bases agree with TRBD1. CDR1 is LNHNV and CDR2 is YYDKDF in the germline V gene (reference sequence). The length of the CDR3 is 15 residues. V trimming: 1 base; J trimming: 12 bases; junction bases outside the gene matches: 7. CDR3 sequence (DNA): TGTGCCACCAGCAGAGGGACGACAGGGGGTTTACCCCTCCACTTT. This codes for CATSRGTTGGLPLHF.

This chain links TRBV30 with TRBJ1-3; perhaps TRBD1 as D (5 bases). Trimming took 4 bases from V and 0 from J, leaving 7 bases between them. CDR1 and CDR2 (germline): GTSNPN, SVGIG (reference sequence). This CDR3 contains 13 residues. This CDR3 reads CAWTGPSGNTIYF. The CDR3 DNA sequence: TGTGCCTGGACAGGGCCCTCTGGAAACACCATATATTTT.

The V call is TRBV19, the J call TRBJ2-1; TRBD2 matches 7 bases. Trimming took 0 bases from V and 7 from J; bases not matched to a gene: 6. Germline CDR1 LNHDA, CDR2 SQIVND (reference sequence). The CDR3 covers 15 residues. The CDR3 loop reads CASSIDTGGWNEQFF. In DNA form, the CDR3 reads TGTGCCAGTAGTATAGATACGGGGGGATGGAATGAGCAGTTCTTC.

This clone came up once. The chain is built from TRBV30 and TRBJ1-5; no definite D call. Germline V gene sequence: CDR1 GTSNPN, CDR2 SVGIG (reference sequence). The V end lost 0 bases, the J end lost 4 bases, and 7 bases lay between the germline ends. The CDR3 consists of 13 residues. DNA of the CDR3: TGTGCCTGGAGTGTACTTTCGAATCAGCCCCAGCATTTT. It specifies CAWSVLSNQPQHF.

This clone was counted between two and nine times. The rearrangement joins TRBV6-5 to TRBJ2-7, with TRBD1 as a possible D gene (5 bases). Trimming took 5 bases from V and 6 from J, leaving 11 bases between them. The germline CDR1 and CDR2 sequences are MNHEY and SVGAGI. The CDR3 sequence is 12 residues long. In DNA form, the CDR3 reads TGTGCCAGCAGTAACACAGGCTCCGAGCAGTACTTC. It encodes CASSNTGSEQYF.

The chain has TRBV9 and TRBJ2-3; 15 bases are shared with TRBD2. This CDR3 has 16 residues. The germline gives CDR1 SGDLS, CDR2 YYNGEE. V was pared by 2 bases and J by 3 bases, with 1 base of the junction left unmatched. The CDR3 sequence is CASSVGTSGGTDTQYF. In DNA, the CDR3 is TGTGCCAGCAGCGTGGGGACTAGCGGGGGGACAGATACGCAGTATTTT.

The CDR3 loop is CATSRDWGSNQPQHF. The DNA for the CDR3 is TGTGCCACCAGCAGAGATTGGGGAAGCAATCAGCCCCAGCATTTT. The chain joins TRBV15 to TRBJ1-5, with D unresolved. The CDR3 loop spans 15 amino acids. Germline V lookup: CDR1 LNHNV, CDR2 YYDKDF (reference sequence). Trimming stripped 0 bases from V and 1 base from J, with 7 bases between.

The chain uses TRBV7-2 and TRBJ2-2, with D hard to call. This CDR3 is 13 amino acids long. Trimming removed 5 bases at V and 4 bases at J, with 8 bases between. Per the germline V gene, CDR1 is SGHTA and CDR2 is FQGNSA. CDR3 DNA sequence: TGTGCCAGCAGCATCCAGTCCACCGGGGAGCTGTTTTTT. Amino acids: CASSIQSTGELFF.

The V call is TRBV2, the J call TRBJ2-7; 7 bases align to TRBD1. Germline CDR1 SNHLY, CDR2 FYNNEI. V trimming: 2 bases; J trimming: 4 bases; junction bases outside the gene matches: 2. The CDR3 contains 13 residues. The DNA of the CDR3 is TGTGCCAGCAGTGAAACAGGGGAGTACGAGCAGTACTTC. Amino acid sequence: CASSETGEYEQYF.

The rearrangement joins TRBV7-2 to TRBJ2-5, with D tentatively TRBD1 (5 bases). The CDR3 extends over 13 amino acids. V lost 1 base and J 4 bases, leaving 7 bases between the germline ends. Germline V CDR1 and CDR2: SGHTA, FQGNSA. The CDR3 DNA reads TGTGCCAGCAGCTTAGGGGGCGTAGAGACCCAGTACTTC. This encodes CASSLGGVETQYF.

The CDR3 coding sequence is TGCAGCGTTCAAAGAGGACAGAATGAAAAACTGTTTTTT. This translates into CSVQRGQNEKLFF. The chain uses TRBV29-1 and TRBJ1-4; D perhaps matches TRBD1 (6 bases). Germline values: CDR1 SQVTM, CDR2 ANQGSEA. The CDR3 loop spans 13 amino acids. V lost 5 bases, J lost 5 bases, and 12 bases lay in between.

This clone was recorded once. CDR3 in DNA: TGTGCCAGCAGTGAATCAGGGTTGGAGACCCAGTACTTC. Translated: CASSESGLETQYF. V gene TRBV25-1 combines with J gene TRBJ2-5, with D possibly TRBD1 on 5 matching bases. CDR1 is MGHDK and CDR2 is SYGVNS in the germline V gene. The V end was cut by 1 base, the J end by 5 bases, with 8 bases between. The CDR3 contains 13 residues.

V is TRBV10-3 and J is TRBJ1-1; D uncertain. Germline CDR1 reads ENHRY; CDR2 reads SYGVKD. V dropped 5 bases and J dropped 7 bases, with 20 bases sitting between them. The CDR3 consists of 15 residues. CDR3 sequence reads: CAISPGRNQGNEAFF. CDR3 DNA sequence: TGTGCCATCAGTCCTGGAAGAAATCAAGGGAATGAAGCTTTCTTT.

The rearrangement uses TRBV30 and TRBJ2-4; no reliable D call. CDR1 is GTSNPN, CDR2 SVGIG, per germline (reference sequence). This CDR3 comprises 15 residues. Trimming took 2 bases from V and 0 from J, leaving 11 bases between them. The CDR3 DNA is TGTGCCTGGAGTAAGCCCTCCGGAGCCAAAAACATTCAGTACTTC. This encodes CAWSKPSGAKNIQYF.

The chain uses TRBV6-1 and TRBJ2-5; D is undetermined. Germline loops: CDR1 MNHNS, CDR2 SASEGT. Trimming pared 8 bases from V and 0 bases from J, leaving 7 bases between. This CDR3 contains 12 residues. CDR3 region: CASELYQETQYF. The DNA for the CDR3 is TGTGCCAGCGAATTATACCAAGAGACCCAGTACTTC.

The genes are TRBV6-1 and TRBJ1-2, with 7 positions matching TRBD1. The J segment lost 8 bases and the V segment lost 6 bases, leaving 6 bases of the junction unmatched. Germline-derived CDR1 and CDR2 are MNHNS and SASEGT. The CDR3 loop spans 12 amino acids. CDR3 in amino acids: CASSRTGEGYTF. As DNA, the CDR3 is TGTGCCAGCAGCCGAACAGGGGAAGGCTACACCTTC.

This clone has a handful of counts. V gene TRBV2 combines with J gene TRBJ1-1; D is perhaps TRBD1 (5 bases). Trimming took off 3 bases at V and 2 bases at J, with 7 bases between the two ends. Germline V lookup: CDR1 SNHLY, CDR2 FYNNEI. CDR3 length: 13 residues. The CDR3 is CASSEQGNTEAFF. The CDR3 coding sequence is TGTGCCAGCAGTGAGCAGGGTAACACTGAAGCTTTCTTT. Complete variable domain (other parts from reference TRBV2 and TRBJ1-1): EPEVTQTPSHQVTQMGQEVILRCVPISNHLYFYWYRQILGQKVEFLVSFYNNEISEKSEIFDDQFSVERPDGSNFTLKIRSTKLEDSAMYFCASSEQGNTEAFFGQGTRLTVV.